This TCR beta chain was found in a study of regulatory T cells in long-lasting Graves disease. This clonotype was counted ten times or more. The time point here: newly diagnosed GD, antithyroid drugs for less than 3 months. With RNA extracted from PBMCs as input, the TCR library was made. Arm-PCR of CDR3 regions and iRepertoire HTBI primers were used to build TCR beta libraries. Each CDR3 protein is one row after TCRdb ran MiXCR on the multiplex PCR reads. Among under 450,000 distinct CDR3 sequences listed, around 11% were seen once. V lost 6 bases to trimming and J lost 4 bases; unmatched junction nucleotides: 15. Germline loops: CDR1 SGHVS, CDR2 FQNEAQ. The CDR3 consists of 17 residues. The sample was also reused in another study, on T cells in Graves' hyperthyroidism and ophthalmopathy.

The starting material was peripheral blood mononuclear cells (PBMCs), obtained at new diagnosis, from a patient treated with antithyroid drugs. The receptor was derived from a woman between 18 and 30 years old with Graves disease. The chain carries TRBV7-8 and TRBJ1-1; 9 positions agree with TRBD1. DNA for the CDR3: TGTGCCAGCAGTCTAGCGGTTGGGGACAGGGTTCGCACTGAAGCTTTCTTT. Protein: CASSLAVGDRVRTEAFF.